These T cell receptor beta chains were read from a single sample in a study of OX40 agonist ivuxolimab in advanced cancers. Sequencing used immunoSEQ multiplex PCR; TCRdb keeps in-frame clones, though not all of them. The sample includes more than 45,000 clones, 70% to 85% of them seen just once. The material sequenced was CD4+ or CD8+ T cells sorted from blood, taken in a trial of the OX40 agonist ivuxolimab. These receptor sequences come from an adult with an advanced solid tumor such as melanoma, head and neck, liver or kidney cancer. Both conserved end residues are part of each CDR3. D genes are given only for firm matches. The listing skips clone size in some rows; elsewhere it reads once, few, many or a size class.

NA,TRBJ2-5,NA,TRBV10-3,CAISGSGETQYF,TGTGCCATCAGTGGGAGTGGAGAGACCCAGTACTTC
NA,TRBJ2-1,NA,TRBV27,CASSLSPTPYNEQFF,TGTGCCAGCAGTTTATCCCCGACACCGTACAATGAGCAGTTCTTC
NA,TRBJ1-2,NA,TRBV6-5,CASSYWGDNYGYTF,TGTGCCAGCAGTTACTGGGGGGACAACTATGGCTACACCTTC
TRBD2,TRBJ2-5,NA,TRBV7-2,CASSQGAAGGQETQYF,TGTGCCAGCAGCCAAGGGGCAGCGGGGGGACAAGAGACCCAGTACTTC
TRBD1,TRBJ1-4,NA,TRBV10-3,CAISPGTGAGGEKLFF,TGTGCCATCAGTCCCGGGACAGGGGCAGGGGGTGAAAAACTGTTTTTT
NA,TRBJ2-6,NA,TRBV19,CASSIEISGANVLTF,TGTGCCAGTAGTATAGAGATCTCTGGGGCCAACGTCCTGACTTTC
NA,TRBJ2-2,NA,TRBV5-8,CASSLGINTGELFF,TGTGCCAGCAGCTTGGGGATTAACACCGGGGAGCTGTTTTTT
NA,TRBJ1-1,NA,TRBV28,CASSLSLGTEAFF,TGTGCCAGCAGTTTATCCCTAGGGACTGAAGCTTTCTTT
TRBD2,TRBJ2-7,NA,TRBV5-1,CASRTGTSHSYEQYF,TGCGCCAGCAGGACCGGGACTAGTCACTCCTACGAGCAGTACTTC
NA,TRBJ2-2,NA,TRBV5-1,CASSLAANTGELFF,TGCGCCAGCAGCTTGGCGGCGAACACCGGGGAGCTGTTTTTT
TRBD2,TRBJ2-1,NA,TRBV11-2,CASSLAGGRYNEQFF,TGTGCCAGCAGCCTAGCGGGGGGCCGCTACAATGAGCAGTTCTTC
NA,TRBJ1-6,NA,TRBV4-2,CASSGLGGSNNSPLHF,TGTGCCAGCAGCGGCCTCGGGGGAAGTAATAATTCACCCCTCCACTTT
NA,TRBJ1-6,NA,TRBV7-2,CATRGNSPLHF,TGTGCCACCCGGGGTAATTCACCCCTCCACTTT
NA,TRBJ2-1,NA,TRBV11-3,CASSLEHTYNEQFF,TGTGCCAGCAGCTTAGAGCACACTTACAATGAGCAGTTCTTC
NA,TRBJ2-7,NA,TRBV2,CASSASLGHPYEQYF,TGTGCCAGCAGTGCATCATTGGGGCACCCCTACGAGCAGTACTTC
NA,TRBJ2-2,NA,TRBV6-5,CASSFPPGELFF,TGTGCCAGCAGTTTCCCCCCCGGGGAGCTGTTTTTT
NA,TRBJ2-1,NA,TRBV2,CASSVARYSYNEQFF,TGTGCCAGCAGTGTTGCTAGATACTCCTACAATGAGCAGTTCTTC
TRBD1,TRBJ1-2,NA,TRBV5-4,CASSKVSGQVSPGGYTF,TGTGCCAGCAGTAAAGTGTCGGGACAGGTCTCTCCAGGAGGCTACACCTTC
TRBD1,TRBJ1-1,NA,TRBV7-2,CASSSGGTGMNTEAFF,TGTGCCAGCAGCTCAGGGGGGACAGGGATGAACACTGAAGCTTTCTTT
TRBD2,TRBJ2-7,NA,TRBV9,CASSVERLAAYEQYF,TGTGCCAGCAGCGTAGAGAGACTAGCGGCCTACGAGCAGTACTTC
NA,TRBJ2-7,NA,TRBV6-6,CASPGSFLSYEQYF,TGTGCCAGCCCGGGCTCCTTCCTTTCCTACGAGCAGTACTTC
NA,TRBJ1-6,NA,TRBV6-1,CASSEGGVWRNNSPLHF,TGTGCCAGCAGTGAAGGAGGGGTATGGCGGAATAATTCACCCCTCCACTTT
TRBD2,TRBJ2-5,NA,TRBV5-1,CASSLGAGTSGSLETQYF,TGCGCCAGCAGCTTGGGGGCAGGGACTAGCGGGAGCCTAGAGACCCAGTACTTC
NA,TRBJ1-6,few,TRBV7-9,CASANPGRSPLHF,TGTGCCAGCGCGAACCCCGGCCGGTCACCCCTCCACTTT
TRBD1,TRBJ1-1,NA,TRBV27,CASGNPGQGPRNTEAFF,TGTGCCAGCGGAAATCCGGGACAGGGGCCGAGGAACACTGAAGCTTTCTTT
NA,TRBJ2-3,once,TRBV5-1,CASSLDSPSTDTQYF,TGCGCCAGCAGCTTGGACTCCCCTAGCACAGATACGCAGTATTTT
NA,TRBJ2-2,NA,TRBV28,CASSFRQFTGELFF,TGTGCCAGCAGTTTCCGACAGTTCACCGGGGAGCTGTTTTTT
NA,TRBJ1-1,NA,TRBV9,CASSEYQGTEAFF,TGTGCCAGCAGCGAATACCAGGGAACTGAAGCTTTCTTT
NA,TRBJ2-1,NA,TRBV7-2,CASSLAIGSYNEQFF,TGTGCCAGCAGCTTAGCGATCGGCTCCTACAATGAGCAGTTCTTC
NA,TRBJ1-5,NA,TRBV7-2,CASSLVPLTGCNNQPQHF,TGTGCCAGCAGCTTAGTACCTCTCACGGGGTGTAACAATCAGCCCCAGCATTTT
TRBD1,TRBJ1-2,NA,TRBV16,CASSQLQGYSYTF,TGTGCCAGCAGCCAATTACAGGGGTATAGCTACACCTTC
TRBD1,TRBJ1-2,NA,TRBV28,CASSLTGESGYTF,TGTGCCAGCAGTCTGACAGGGGAATCGGGCTACACCTTC
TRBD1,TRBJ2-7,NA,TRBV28,CASSAAGTGRNEQYF,TGTGCCAGCAGTGCAGCAGGGACAGGAAGAAACGAGCAGTACTTC
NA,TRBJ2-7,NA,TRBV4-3,CASSEDGRWDEQYF,TGCGCCAGCAGCGAGGATGGGAGGTGGGACGAGCAGTACTTC
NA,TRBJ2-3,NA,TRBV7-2,CASRIPPPDTQYF,TGTGCCAGCAGGATCCCTCCACCAGATACGCAGTATTTT
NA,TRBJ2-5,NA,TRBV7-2,CASSSAGTSVGETQYF,TGTGCCAGCAGCTCGGCGGGGACTTCCGTGGGGGAGACCCAGTACTTC
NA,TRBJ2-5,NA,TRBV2,CASSEVRGPQETQYF,TGTGCCAGCAGTGAGGTGCGGGGTCCCCAAGAGACCCAGTACTTC
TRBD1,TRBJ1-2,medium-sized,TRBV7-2,CASRSGTGTGFGYTF,TGTGCCAGCAGATCCGGGACCGGGACAGGATTTGGCTACACCTTC
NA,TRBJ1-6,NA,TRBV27,CASSPFPGRNNSPLHF,TGTGCCAGCAGTCCCTTCCCGGGACGGAATAATTCACCCCTCCACTTT
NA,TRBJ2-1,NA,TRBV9,CASSVGTTQGDEQFF,TGTGCCAGCAGCGTAGGGACCACCCAAGGGGATGAGCAGTTCTTC
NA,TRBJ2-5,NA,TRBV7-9,CASSLEGYRKETQYF,TGTGCCAGCAGCTTAGAGGGCTACCGCAAAGAGACCCAGTACTTC
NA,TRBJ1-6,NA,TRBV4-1,CASSQDYPNSPLHF,TGCGCCAGCAGCCAAGATTACCCTAATTCACCCCTCCACTTT
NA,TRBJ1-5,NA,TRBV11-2,CASSLERGNQPQHF,TGTGCCAGCAGCTTAGAAAGGGGTAATCAGCCCCAGCATTTT
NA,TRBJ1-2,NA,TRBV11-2,CASSEGRGNRYGYTF,TGTGCCAGCAGCGAGGGGCGCGGAAACCGCTATGGCTACACCTTC
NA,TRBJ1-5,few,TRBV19,CASKRTISNQPQHF,TGTGCCAGTAAACGGACTATAAGCAATCAGCCCCAGCATTTT
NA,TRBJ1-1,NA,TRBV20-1,CSAPSGPSAFF,TGCAGTGCTCCCTCAGGGCCGTCGGCTTTCTTT
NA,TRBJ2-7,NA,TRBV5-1,CASSLRAEVQEQYF,TGCGCCAGCAGCTTGAGGGCGGAAGTACAGGAGCAGTACTTC
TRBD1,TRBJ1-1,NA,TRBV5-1,CASSSGQGTNTEAFF,TGCGCCAGCAGCTCCGGACAGGGAACGAACACTGAAGCTTTCTTT